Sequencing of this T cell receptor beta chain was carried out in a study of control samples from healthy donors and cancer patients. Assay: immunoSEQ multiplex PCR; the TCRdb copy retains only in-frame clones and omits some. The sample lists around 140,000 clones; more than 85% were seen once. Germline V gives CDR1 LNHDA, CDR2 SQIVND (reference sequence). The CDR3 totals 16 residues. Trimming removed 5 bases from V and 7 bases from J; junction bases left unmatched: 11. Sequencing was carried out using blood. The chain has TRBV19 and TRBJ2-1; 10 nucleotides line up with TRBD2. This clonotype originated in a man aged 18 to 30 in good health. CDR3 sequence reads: CASSLLPSGSRNEQFF. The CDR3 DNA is TGTGCCAGTAGTTTGCTACCTAGCGGGAGTCGGAATGAGCAGTTCTTC.